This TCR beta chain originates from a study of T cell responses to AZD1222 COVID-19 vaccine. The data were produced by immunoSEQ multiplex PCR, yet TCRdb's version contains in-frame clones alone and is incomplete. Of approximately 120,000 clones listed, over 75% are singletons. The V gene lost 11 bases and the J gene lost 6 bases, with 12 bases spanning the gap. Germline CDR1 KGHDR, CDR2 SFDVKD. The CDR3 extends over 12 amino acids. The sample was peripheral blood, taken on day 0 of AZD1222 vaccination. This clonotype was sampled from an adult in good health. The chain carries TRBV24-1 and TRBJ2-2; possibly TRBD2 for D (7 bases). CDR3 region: CASTGRAGELFF. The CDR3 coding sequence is TGTGCCAGTACAGGGAGGGCCGGGGAGCTGTTTTTT.